This record concerns one T cell receptor beta chain sequence. This record comes from a study of blood T cell repertoires in COVID-19. Study overall: Samples taken during acute and convalescent COVID-19 were collected in the United States, Italy and Spain. PBMCs, B-cell-depleted T cells, or T cells were the source of the cDNA or gDNA that made up the material.

In the authors' workflow: Reference gene primer amplification gave nucleated cell count estimates. Repertoires were generated with immunoSEQ multiplex PCR, while TCRdb's copy carries only in-frame clones and drops some. Clonal size and the V and J genes are those of that table, whereas D and trimming came from the DNA. The sample lists some 65,000 clones; roughly 84% were seen once. The source material was peripheral blood. This TCR derives from a woman aged 70-85 years with acute or convalescent COVID-19.

CDR3 in amino acids: CASSLAEGQPQHF. The CDR3 DNA sequence: TGTGCCAGCAGCCTCGCTGAGGGACAGCCCCAGCATTTT. The V call is TRBV3-1 (or the pseudogene TRBV3-2), the J call TRBJ1-5; no clear D gene. V was cut by 4 bases and J by 7 bases, with 11 bases left in between. There are 13 residues in the CDR3. CDR1 and CDR2 (germline): LGHDT, YNNKEL (reference sequence).